The text below deals with one TCR beta chain. Read data end 3 residues before the CDR3 end; the end is taken from the germline J gene. This sample was included in a study of T cells in women clearing cervical HPV infection. The CDR3 runs 13 residues. Germline CDR1 is SGHTA and CDR2 is FQGNSA. V was pared by 5 bases and J by 7 bases, with 6 bases of the junction left unmatched. Assay: immunoSEQ multiplex PCR; the TCRdb copy retains only in-frame clones and omits some. The sample has fewer than 35,000 clones, and its top ten clones hold nearly 7%. The chain uses TRBV7-2 and TRBJ1-2; 8 positions match TRBD1. The receptor was derived from a woman aged 18-70 years with a cervical HPV16 infection that either progressed to CIN3+ or cleared (not recorded which). The material sequenced was blood buffy coat. The CDR3 DNA, read in part, is TGTGCCAGCAGCCGGACAGGGATCAGTGGC. Amino acids: CASSRTGISG. The whole CDR3 region reads CASSRTGISGYTF.